This TCR beta chain was observed in a study of shared clonotypes between healthy human individuals. Repertoires were generated with immunoSEQ multiplex PCR, while TCRdb's copy carries only in-frame clones and drops some. This sample has about 2.3 million clones, with 80% to 95% found just once. The CDR3 is 15 amino acids. Trimming took 4 bases from V and 1 from J; bases not matched to a gene: 6. Germline V gene data show CDR1 as SGHNT and CDR2 as YYREEE (reference sequence). The specimen was naive CD4+ T cells from PBMCs. Documented subset: CD45RA+ positively selected. This chain connects TRBV5-4 to TRBJ1-1; 8 bases line up with TRBD1. The receptor was isolated from a young man in good health. Some clones in this sample may be carry-over from other donors' samples. The CDR3: CASSGWDRRNTEAFF. The DNA for the CDR3 is TGTGCCAGCAGCGGGTGGGACAGGAGGAACACTGAAGCTTTCTTT.